The clone carrying this T cell receptor (beta chain) was detected many times. At one end the junction does not follow the germline gene, possibly because of a read error. CDR3 size: 15 residues. Germline V lookup: CDR1 SSHAT, CDR2 FNYEAQ (reference sequence). These data belong to a study of CD8 T cells in ankylosing spondylitis. Each CDR3 protein is one row after TCRdb ran MiXCR on the 5' RACE reads. The sample yields roughly 69,000 distinct CDR3 sequences, about 5.7% seen once. The sequencing sample was made of blood, either unsorted or a sorted T cell fraction (not recorded which). The V gene is TRBV7-7, the J gene TRBJ2-2; 9 nucleotides match TRBD1. This TCR was sampled from a male donor with ankylosing spondylitis or in good health (not recorded which). CDR3 in amino acids: CASSSGQGSSGELFF. Here the CDR3 DNA reads TGTGCTAGCAGCTCGGGACAGGGATCTTCCGGGGAGCTGTTTTTT.